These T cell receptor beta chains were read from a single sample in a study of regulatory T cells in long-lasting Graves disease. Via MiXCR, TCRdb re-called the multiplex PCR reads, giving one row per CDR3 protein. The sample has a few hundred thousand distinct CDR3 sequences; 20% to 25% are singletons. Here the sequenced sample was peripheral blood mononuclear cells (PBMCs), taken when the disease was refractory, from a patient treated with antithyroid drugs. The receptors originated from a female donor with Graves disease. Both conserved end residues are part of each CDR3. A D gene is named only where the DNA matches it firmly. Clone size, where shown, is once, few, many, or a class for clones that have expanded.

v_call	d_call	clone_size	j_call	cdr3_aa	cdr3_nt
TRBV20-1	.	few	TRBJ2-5	CSARVIAAETQYF	TGCAGTGCTAGAGTTATAGCGGCAGAGACCCAGTACTTC
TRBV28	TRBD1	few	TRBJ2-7	CASRKGQGLSYEQYF	TGTGCCAGCAGAAAGGGACAGGGGCTTTCCTACGAGCAGTACTTC
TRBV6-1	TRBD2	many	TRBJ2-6	CASKITGTRAAGANVLTF	TGTGCCAGCAAGATAACCGGGACTAGAGCGGCTGGGGCCAACGTCCTGACTTTC
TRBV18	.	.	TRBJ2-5	CASSPPRGRGGETQYF	TGTGCCAGCTCACCACCCCGCGGGAGAGGGGGAGAGACCCAGTACTTC
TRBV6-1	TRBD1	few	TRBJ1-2	CASSLTSTGTDDYGYTF	TGTGCCAGCAGCCTAACCTCGACCGGGACAGACGACTATGGCTACACCTTC
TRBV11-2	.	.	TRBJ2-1	CASSLGGVLNNEQFF	TGTGCCAGCAGTTTGGGGGGCGTGTTGAACAATGAGCAGTTCTTC
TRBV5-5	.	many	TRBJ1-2	CASSLVAEIYGYTF	TGTGCCAGCAGCTTGGTAGCAGAGATTTATGGCTACACCTTC
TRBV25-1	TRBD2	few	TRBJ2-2	CASSGARGTSGDGELFF	TGTGCCAGCAGTGGGGCCCGTGGGACTAGCGGTGACGGGGAGCTGTTTTTT
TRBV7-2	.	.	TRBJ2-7	CASSQTPVVTTYEQYF	TGTGCCAGCAGCCAAACTCCGGTGGTTACCACCTACGAGCAGTACTTC
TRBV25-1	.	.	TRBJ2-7	CASSQEGNYEQYF	TGTGCCAGCAGCCAGGAAGGGAACTACGAGCAGTACTTC
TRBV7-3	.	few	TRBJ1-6	CASSLQNNSPLHF	TGTGCCAGCAGCTTACAGAATAATTCACCCCTCCACTTT
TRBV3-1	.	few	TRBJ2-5	CASSSASPGQETQYF	TGTGCCAGCAGCTCGGCTAGTCCGGGACAAGAGACCCAGTACTTC
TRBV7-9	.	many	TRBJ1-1	CASSALSDTEAFF	TGTGCCAGCAGCGCCCTGAGTGATACTGAAGCTTTCTTT
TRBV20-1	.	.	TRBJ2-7	CSALSPQLYEQYF	TGCAGTGCCCTATCGCCCCAACTCTACGAGCAGTACTTC
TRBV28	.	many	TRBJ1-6	CASSNGMPISPLHF	TGTGCCAGCAGTAATGGAATGCCTATTTCACCCCTCCACTTT
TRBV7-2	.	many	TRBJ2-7	CASSLYGSSYEQYF	TGTGCCAGCAGCTTATATGGGAGCTCCTACGAGCAGTACTTC
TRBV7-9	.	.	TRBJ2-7	CASSHWGSGYEQYF	TGTGCCAGCAGCCATTGGGGGAGCGGCTACGAGCAGTACTTC
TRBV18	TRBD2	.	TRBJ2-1	CASSRLAVNYNEQFF	TGTGCCAGCTCACGACTAGCGGTCAACTACAATGAGCAGTTCTTC
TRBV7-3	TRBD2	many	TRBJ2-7	CASSLNYPAGLLYEQYF	TGTGCCAGCAGCTTAAACTATCCAGCGGGATTGCTCTACGAGCAGTACTTC
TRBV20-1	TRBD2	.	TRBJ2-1	CSAYGGGVAGGYNEQFF	TGCAGTGCCTACGGGGGGGGAGTAGCGGGAGGTTACAATGAGCAGTTCTTC
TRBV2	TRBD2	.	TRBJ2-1	CASRYGLAGGNEQFF	TGTGCCAGCAGATACGGACTAGCGGGAGGCAATGAGCAGTTCTTC
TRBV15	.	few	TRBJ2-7	CATSRGRESSYEQYF	TGTGCCACCAGCAGAGGCAGGGAGAGTTCCTACGAGCAGTACTTC
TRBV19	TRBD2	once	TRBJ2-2	CASSTSGTTTGELFF	TGTGCCAGTAGTACGAGCGGGACTACCACCGGGGAGCTGTTTTTT
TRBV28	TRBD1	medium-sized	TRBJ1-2	CASSLWTGMAYGYTF	TGTGCCAGCAGTTTATGGACAGGGATGGCCTATGGCTACACCTTC
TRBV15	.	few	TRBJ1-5	CATSLTSYSNQPQHF	TGTGCCACCAGCCTTACCAGTTATAGCAATCAGCCCCAGCATTTT
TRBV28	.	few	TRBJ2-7	CASSLDRPSYEQYF	TGTGCCAGCAGCCTCGACAGGCCCTCCTACGAGCAGTACTTC
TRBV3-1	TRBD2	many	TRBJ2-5	CASSQESGLAGVGWETQYF	TGTGCCAGCAGCCAAGAAAGTGGTCTAGCGGGAGTAGGATGGGAGACCCAGTACTTC
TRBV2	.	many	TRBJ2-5	CASSGAGQETQYF	TGTGCCAGCAGTGGAGCGGGCCAAGAGACCCAGTACTTC
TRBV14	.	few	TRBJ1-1	CASSVGAEAFF	TGTGCCAGCAGCGTGGGCGCTGAAGCTTTCTTT
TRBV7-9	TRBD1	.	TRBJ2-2	CASSLAGTGLGELFF	TGTGCCAGCAGCTTAGCCGGGACAGGGCTCGGGGAGCTGTTTTTT
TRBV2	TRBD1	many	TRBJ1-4	CASSEARTGRVEKLFF	TGTGCCAGCAGTGAAGCCAGGACAGGACGAGTTGAAAAACTGTTTTTT
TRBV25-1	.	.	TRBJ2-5	CASSEFTGLGRTQETQYF	TGTGCCAGCAGTGAATTCACAGGCCTCGGACGGACCCAAGAGACCCAGTACTTC
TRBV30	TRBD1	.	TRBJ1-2	CAWSVLSFRTGSRYGYTF	TGTGCCTGGAGTGTACTTTCATTCAGGACAGGGTCTAGGTATGGCTACACCTTC
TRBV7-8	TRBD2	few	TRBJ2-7	CASSPLPAGVGEQYF	TGTGCCAGCAGCCCTCTTCCGGCGGGAGTGGGCGAGCAGTACTTC
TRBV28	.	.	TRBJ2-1	CASSLRDKVYNEQFF	TGTGCCAGCAGCCTCCGGGACAAGGTCTACAATGAGCAGTTCTTC
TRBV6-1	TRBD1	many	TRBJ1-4	CASSAGTGGEKLFF	TGCGCCAGCAGCGCCGGGACAGGGGGTGAAAAACTGTTTTTT
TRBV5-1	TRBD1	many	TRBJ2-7	CASRQGRSYEQYF	TGCGCCAGCAGACAGGGGCGATCCTACGAGCAGTACTTC
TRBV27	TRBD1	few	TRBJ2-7	CASSLRGQLSYEQYF	TGTGCCAGCAGTTTAAGGGGGCAGCTCTCCTACGAGCAGTACTTC
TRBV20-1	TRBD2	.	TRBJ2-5	CSPLRASGRQETQYF	TGCAGCCCCCTAAGGGCTAGCGGGAGGCAAGAGACCCAGTACTTC
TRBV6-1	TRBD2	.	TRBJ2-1	CASRGASGSYNEQFF	TGTGCCAGCAGAGGCGCCAGCGGGAGCTACAATGAGCAGTTCTTC
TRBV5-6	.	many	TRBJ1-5	CASTIWGVNQPQHF	TGTGCCAGCACCATCTGGGGAGTCAATCAGCCCCAGCATTTT
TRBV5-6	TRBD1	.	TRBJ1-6	CASSWDRYSPLHF	TGTGCCAGCAGCTGGGACAGGTACTCACCCCTCCACTTT
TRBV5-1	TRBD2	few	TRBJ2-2	CASSLPGLAGHTGELFF	TGCGCCAGCAGCTTGCCGGGACTAGCGGGGCACACCGGGGAGCTGTTTTTT
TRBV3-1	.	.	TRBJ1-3	CASSQDHQWLPIGNTIYF	TGTGCCAGCAGCCAAGATCATCAGTGGCTACCTATAGGAAACACCATATATTTT
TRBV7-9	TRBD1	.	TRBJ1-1	CASSSGQPQSEAFF	TGTGCCAGCAGCTCGGGACAGCCTCAATCTGAAGCTTTCTTT
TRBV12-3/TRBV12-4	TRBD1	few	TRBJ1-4	CASRETGGGEKLFF	TGTGCCAGCAGGGAGACAGGGGGTGGCGAAAAACTGTTTTTT
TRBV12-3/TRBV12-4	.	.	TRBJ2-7	CASSLVWYEQYF	TGTGCCAGCAGTTTAGTATGGTACGAGCAGTACTTC
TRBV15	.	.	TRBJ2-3	CATSRFLVSRDTQYF	TGTGCCACCAGCAGATTCCTAGTCAGCCGGGATACGCAGTATTTT
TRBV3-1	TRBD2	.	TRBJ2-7	CASSPSGRIHEQYF	TGTGCCAGCAGCCCTAGCGGGAGAATCCACGAGCAGTACTTC
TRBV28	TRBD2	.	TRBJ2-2	CASSFGGSRSGELFF	TGTGCCAGCAGTTTTGGCGGGAGTCGATCGGGGGAGCTGTTTTTT
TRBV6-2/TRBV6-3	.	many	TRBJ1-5	CASRRDTDGNQPQHF	TGTGCCAGCAGACGAGACACGGACGGCAATCAGCCCCAGCATTTT
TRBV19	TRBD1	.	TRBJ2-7	CASKSRDRYEQYF	TGTGCCAGTAAGTCCCGGGACAGATACGAGCAGTACTTC
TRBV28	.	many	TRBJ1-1	CASSPEWTLTEAFF	TGTGCCAGCAGTCCAGAATGGACACTCACTGAAGCTTTCTTT
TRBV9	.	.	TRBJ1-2	CASSGDRSQGYTF	TGTGCCAGCAGCGGTGACAGGTCCCAGGGCTACACCTTC
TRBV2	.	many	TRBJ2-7	CASSELGAHFEQYF	TGTGCCAGCAGTGAACTGGGGGCGCATTTCGAGCAGTACTTC